The 10 T cell receptor beta chains given below trace back to one sample, sequenced in a study of OX40 agonist ivuxolimab in advanced cancers. Libraries were prepared by immunoSEQ multiplex PCR; TCRdb keeps only in-frame clonotypes and omits some of them. The table has about 130,000 clones, around 90% seen once. The sequences come from CD4+ or CD8+ T cells sorted from blood, collected in a trial of the OX40 agonist ivuxolimab. The receptors originated from an adult with an advanced solid tumor such as melanoma, head and neck, liver or kidney cancer.

The chain uses TRBV6-1 and TRBJ1-5; D uncertain. CDR1 is MNHNS and CDR2 is SASEGT in the germline V gene. The length of the CDR3 is 14 residues. With 8 bases removed from V and 0 bases from J, the gap between germline ends came to 11 bases. This CDR3 reads CASVGGYSNQPQHF. Here the CDR3 DNA reads TGTGCCAGCGTTGGAGGGTATAGCAATCAGCCCCAGCATTTT.

This chain connects TRBV4-3 to TRBJ2-3; D perhaps matches TRBD1 (6 bases). The V gene lost 2 bases and the J gene lost 4 bases, with 10 bases spanning the gap. This CDR3 is built from 14 residues. Per the germline V gene, CDR1 is LGHNA and CDR2 is YSLEER. This chain's CDR3 is CASSQTGPADTQYF. CDR3 nucleotides: TGCGCCAGCAGCCAAACAGGGCCGGCAGATACGCAGTATTTT.

The chain couples TRBV5-1 to TRBJ2-1; perhaps TRBD2 as D (6 bases). With 1 base removed from V and 9 bases from J, the gap between germline ends came to 14 bases. The CDR3 is 14 amino acids. Germline V CDR1 and CDR2: SGHRS, YFSETQ. DNA for the CDR3: TGCGCCAGCAGCTTGCGGTCTAGCGACGCTGAGCAGTTCTTC. This codes for CASSLRSSDAEQFF. Full variable domain (remainder filled in from reference TRBV5-1 and TRBJ2-1): KAGVTQTPRYLIKTRGQQVTLSCSPISGHRSVSWYQQTPGQGLQFLFEYFSETQRNKGNFPGRFSGRQFSNSRSEMNVSTLELGDSALYLCASSLRSSDAEQFFGPGTRLTVL.

V gene TRBV18 combines with J gene TRBJ1-1; D is ambiguous. V was cut by 2 bases and J by 8 bases, with 9 bases left in between. CDR1 is KGHSH, CDR2 LQKENI, per germline. This CDR3 is built from 12 residues. The CDR3 bases are TGTGCCAGCTCACCAGACGGTCCAGAAGCTTTCTTT. Amino acid sequence: CASSPDGPEAFF.

The rearrangement links TRBV30 to TRBJ1-2; no definite D call. The CDR3 sequence is 18 residues long. Germline V gene data show CDR1 as GTSNPN and CDR2 as SVGIG (reference sequence). V was trimmed by 2 bases and J by 7 bases, leaving 29 bases between them. The CDR3 reads CAWSFSGPPGLAVGGYTF. Here the CDR3 DNA reads TGTGCCTGGAGTTTCTCGGGTCCCCCTGGACTGGCGGTGGGTGGCTACACCTTC.

V gene TRBV29-1 combines with J gene TRBJ1-1; TRBD1 matches at 8 bases. Germline V gene sequence: CDR1 SQVTM, CDR2 ANQGSEA. The CDR3 covers 16 residues. The trim removed 0 bases at V and 1 base at J, leaving 7 bases unmatched. CDR3 sequence: CSVEENRGFWNTEAFF. The CDR3 DNA sequence: TGCAGCGTTGAAGAAAACAGGGGGTTTTGGAACACTGAAGCTTTCTTT. The entire variable domain, with the rest obtained from reference TRBV29-1 and TRBJ1-1, is as follows: SAVISQKPSRDICQRGTSLTIQCQVDSQVTMMFWYRQQPGQSLTLIATANQGSEATYESGFVIDKFPISRPNLTFSTLTVSNMSPEDSSIYLCSVEENRGFWNTEAFFGQGTRLTVV.

The chain uses TRBV2 and TRBJ2-1; D perhaps matches TRBD2 (5 bases). This CDR3 comprises 15 residues. Germline V gives CDR1 SNHLY, CDR2 FYNNEI. The V end lost 10 bases, the J end lost 8 bases, and 24 bases lay between the germline ends. The CDR3 nucleotides are TGTGCCACCCGACTACGGAGAAGTAGTGACGATGAGCAGTTCTTC. It is translated as CATRLRRSSDDEQFF.

The genes are TRBV28 and TRBJ1-2; D is possibly TRBD1 (5 bases). The CDR3 is 15 amino acids. Germline CDR1 and CDR2: MDHEN and SYDVKM. Deletions cut 10 bases from V and 1 base from J, with 19 bases between. DNA for the CDR3: TGTGCCACCAGGGAGGGGTGGGGGTTTAACTATGGCTACACCTTC. Its translation: CATREGWGFNYGYTF.

The chain uses TRBV30 and TRBJ2-2; 10 nucleotides line up with TRBD1. CDR3 length: 14 amino acids. Trimming took 3 bases from V and 5 from J; bases not matched to a gene: 3. CDR1 is GTSNPN and CDR2 is SVGIG in the germline V gene (reference sequence). The CDR3 region has the DNA TGTGCCTGGAGCCCGGGACAGGGGACCGGGGAGCTGTTTTTT. Amino acids: CAWSPGQGTGELFF.

The CDR3: CASSSSPQGGINGYTF. Here the CDR3 DNA reads TGTGCCAGCAGTAGCTCCCCACAGGGGGGAATCAATGGCTACACCTTC. The rearrangement links TRBV28 to TRBJ1-2; TRBD1 agrees at 8 bases. CDR3 size: 16 residues. The V gene end was trimmed by 5 bases and the J gene end by 6 bases; junction bases not matched to a gene: 14. CDR1 is MDHEN, CDR2 SYDVKM, per germline.